One TCR beta chain is described in this entry. This clonotype was counted ten times or more. This clone's antigen is unknown. No base-level quality is on record; no much larger clone is a single base apart. This entry is derived from a study of regulatory T cells in long-lasting Graves disease (dated by TCRdb to the early 2020s). Regarding the complete study: Newly diagnosed Graves' disease patients had taken antithyroid drugs for less than 3 months. Peripheral blood TCR sequencing and RNA sequencing compared persistent Graves' disease patients with newly diagnosed Graves' disease patients. The study was conducted in China and was registered as a clinical trial. A total of around 33 samples were covered by TCR sequencing, comprising approximately 13 persistent and 20 or so newly diagnosed Graves' disease patients. Broad study findings and their caveats: The study examined only peripheral blood because the primary lesion, thyroid tissue, could not be accessed. Persistent Graves' disease patients showed lower TCR Shannon entropy and fewer highly expanded clones than newly diagnosed patients, suggesting clonal expansion. Preferential use of TRBV28, TRBJ1-2 and TRBJ2-5 was observed in persistent disease, whereas TRBV20-1 and TRBJ2-1 were favored in newly diagnosed disease. Persistent patients shared more public clonotypes among themselves (around 3,000) than newly diagnosed patients did (over 900). Sequencing and analysis were limited to the TCR beta chain. The authors noted that the small sample size was a limitation that may lower accuracy.

The meaning of the sample's time point label: newly diagnosed GD, antithyroid drugs for less than 3 months. For both TCR sequencing and RNA sequencing, RNA was extracted from PBMCs using TRIzol. The diagnosis of Graves' disease was made according to American Thyroid Association guidelines. Recruitment of patients was carried out at an endocrinology department in Xi'an, China. From each patient, about 9 milliliters of peripheral blood was collected into an EDTA anticoagulant tube. Ficoll Paque Plus density gradient separation was used to isolate PBMCs, and no further T cell sorting was performed. An Agilent 2100 Bioanalyzer and agarose gel were used to assess RNA quality, and a NanoDrop 2000 was used to measure RNA concentration. CDR1 and CDR2, looked up from the germline V gene, are SQVTM and ANQGSEA. Germline trimming amounts to 7 bases on V and 5 bases on J, with 8 as the count of junction bases outside the gene matches. The CDR3 runs 13 residues from the cysteine to the phenylalanine. Solely the CDR3 DNA is kept, with 39 bases framed from the first base.

Library preparation used multiplex PCR. Sequencer: Illumina HiSeq 4000. CDR3 regions were amplified by Arm-PCR with iRepertoire HTBI primers to construct TCR beta libraries. Gel purification was performed on PCR products prior to sequencing. For the original study's pipeline: Across samples, roughly 60 TRBV and 13 to 15 TRBJ segments were identified and used for gene usage analysis of CDR3 amino acid clonotypes. Filtered high-quality paired reads were merged into contigs using COPE and FqMerger. BLAST was used to align contigs to the IMGT TRBV, TRBD and TRBJ reference genes, and CDR3 was defined following IMGT. Clonotypes above 0.1% frequency were classified as highly expanded clones. Shannon entropy was used to measure repertoire diversity, and the Gini coefficient was used to measure V-J evenness. A clonotype found in more than one individual was treated as public. TCRdb reanalyzed the raw reads on its own, using fastp at Q25 for trimming and MiXCR for clone calling, and kept in-frame beta chains. All rows with the same CDR3 protein become a single entry with the most common DNA and genes. Clone size and V and J calls follow TCRdb, not the original study. Recorded for this sample are some 460,000 distinct CDR3 sequences; 15% to 20% of them occurred a single time. Clones ranked in the top ten supply 10% to 15% of the sample.

These data are also associated with another study on T cells in Graves' hyperthyroidism and ophthalmopathy. Looking at the second paper: Graves' hyperthyroidism was defined as stable when no progression to ophthalmopathy occurred over 18 months of follow-up. Hyperthyroidism patients were newly diagnosed, had a disease duration of under 2 months, and were aged 18 to 65 years. Exclusion was applied to patients with uncontrolled infections, other autoimmune diseases, pregnancy or lactation. Diagnoses were based on clinical symptoms, serum thyroxine and TRAb, thyroid ultrasound and orbital computed tomography. A first-round RT-PCR of the TCR CDR3 used the HTBI primer set with the Qiagen OneStep RT-PCR kit. Most expanded thyroid clonotypes (frequency above 0.001) were also found in blood, which suggests that blood repertoires may mirror thyroid immune responses. A model built on a 13 V-J signature distinguished ophthalmopathy from stable hyperthyroidism, reaching 85% to 90% sensitivity and around 82% specificity in cross-validation and 80%/75% in testing. In validation, progression to ophthalmopathy was predicted by the model with 70.59% sensitivity and nearly 75% specificity, a median of roughly 6.4 months before onset. To identify distinguishing TCR V-J signatures, a discovery cohort of 90 to 100 patients was used, comprising 43 with Graves' ophthalmopathy and 57 with stable Graves' hyperthyroidism. Prospective prediction of ophthalmopathy was tested in an independent validation cohort consisting of fewer than 20 hyperthyroidism patients and around 16 patients who later progressed to ophthalmopathy. The 100 or so discovery patients were randomly split 7:3 into training and test sets. The study also compared thyroid tissue and blood T-cell repertoires from about six Graves' hyperthyroidism patients. Following sampling, methimazole starting at 30 mg daily was given to hyperthyroidism patients, and high-dose intravenous methylprednisolone was given to ophthalmopathy patients. Libraries were constructed in a second round of multiplex PCR, after which size selection and purification were performed. The libraries were sequenced on an Illumina HiSeq2000 using paired-end 100 bp reads. SOAPnuke was used to process the raw data, throwing out any read that contained adapters or uncalled bases, had a mean Phred below 15, or lacked an exact constant-primer or identifier match. COPE v1.2.5 was used to merge the high-quality paired reads, and each unique nucleotide sequence was defined as a clonotype. MiTCR v1.1 was used to align the clonotypes against IMGT TRBV, TRBD and TRBJ reference segments. The analysis included only V-J combinations with a frequency above 0.0001, which together covered more than 98% of the repertoires. The TCS score was defined as F50 (clonal expansion) divided by E x V (chaos), with BLOSUM62-based TCRdist calculated between CDR3 peptides within each V-J. Welch's t-statistics and random forest reduced 450 to 600 V-J features to 10 to 15, which were used in a naive Bayes classifier (R e1071). Sample size was not statistically predetermined, and investigators were not blinded to group allocation. TCR Vbeta CDR3 sequencing of roughly 140 peripheral blood samples (under 45 ophthalmopathy, 75 to 80 hyperthyroidism and roughly 17 progressor patients) is reported in the paper.

The sequence is built from TRBV29-1 and TRBJ2-7; TRBD2 matches 10 bases in the middle. The TCR originated in a man aged 35 to 55 with Graves disease. Donor details come from another sample of the same person, matched by shared clones. The starting material was peripheral blood mononuclear cells (PBMCs), obtained at new diagnosis, from a patient treated with antithyroid drugs. The CDR3 region reads CSALAGAGNEQYF. The sequence in DNA is TGCAGCGCTCTAGCGGGAGCAGGGAACGAGCAGTACTTC.